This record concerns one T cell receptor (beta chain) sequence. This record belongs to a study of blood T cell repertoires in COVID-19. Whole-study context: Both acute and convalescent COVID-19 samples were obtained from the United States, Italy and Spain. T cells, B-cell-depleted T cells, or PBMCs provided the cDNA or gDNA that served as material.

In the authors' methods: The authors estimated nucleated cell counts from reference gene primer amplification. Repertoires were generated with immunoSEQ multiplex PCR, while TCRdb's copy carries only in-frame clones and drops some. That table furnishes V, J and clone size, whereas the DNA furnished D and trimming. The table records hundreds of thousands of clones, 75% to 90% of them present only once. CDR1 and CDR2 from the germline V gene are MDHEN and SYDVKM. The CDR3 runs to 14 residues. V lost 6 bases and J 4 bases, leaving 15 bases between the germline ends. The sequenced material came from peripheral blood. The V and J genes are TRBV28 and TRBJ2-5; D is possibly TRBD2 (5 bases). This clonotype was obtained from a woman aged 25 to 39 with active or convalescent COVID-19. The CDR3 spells CASRAEGGGETQYF. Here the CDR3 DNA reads TGTGCCAGCAGGGCCGAGGGTGGTGGAGAGACCCAGTACTTC.